The 9 T cell receptor beta chains given below trace back to one sample, sequenced in a study of T cell changes during pregnancy in multiple sclerosis. Generated by immunoSEQ multiplex PCR, the TCRdb table keeps only in-frame clones and is missing some. This table has about 70,000 clones, approximately 94% appearing once. The source material was peripheral blood, sampled in the third trimester of pregnancy. These receptors all come from a female donor with multiple sclerosis, enrolled in a pregnancy study.

DNA for the CDR3: TGTGCCAGTAGTTATATCGGGACAGGGAGGGCTTTCTTT. This translates into CASSYIGTGRAFF. The V and J genes are TRBV19 and TRBJ1-1; 9 nucleotides match TRBD1. CDR3 length equals 13 residues. The germline V gene encodes CDR1 LNHDA and CDR2 SQIVND (reference sequence). J lost 11 bases, V lost 5 bases, and 9 bases had no gene match.

The rearrangement joins TRBV5-1 to TRBJ2-5; the match to TRBD2 covers 8 bases. Germline-derived CDR1 and CDR2 are SGHRS and YFSETQ. J was trimmed by 4 bases and V by 5 bases; bases with no gene match: 13. The CDR3 loop spans 16 amino acids. The CDR3 nucleotides read TGCGCCAGCAGTCCTGCTATTGCGGGGGGTCGAGAGACCCAGTACTTC. Its protein product is CASSPAIAGGRETQYF.

The V gene is TRBV19, the J gene TRBJ2-7; 7 bases agree with TRBD1. Looked up from germline, CDR1 is LNHDA and CDR2 is SQIVND (reference sequence). V lost 5 bases, J lost 4 bases, and 11 bases stayed unmatched. There are 15 residues in the CDR3. The CDR3 region is CASSGRQGYNYEQYF. The CDR3 DNA reads TGTGCCAGTAGTGGAAGACAGGGATATAATTACGAGCAGTACTTC.

The chain combines TRBV4-2 with TRBJ2-3, with TRBD1 as a possible D gene (5 bases). Between the trimmed V and J ends, which lost 1 base and 6 bases, there was a span of 14 bases. Germline CDR1 reads LGHNA; CDR2 reads YNFKEQ. The CDR3 sequence is 15 residues long. DNA for the CDR3: TGTGCCAGCAGCCAAGCGGGCGCAGGGTTGGATACGCAGTATTTT. It yields the protein CASSQAGAGLDTQYF.

This chain connects TRBV19 to TRBJ2-1; D ambiguous. Germline assignment: CDR1 LNHDA and CDR2 SQIVND (reference sequence). Trimming shortened V by 1 base and J by 0 bases, and 4 bases separated the two germline ends. This CDR3 is 14 amino acids long. The CDR3 sequence is CASSIGSSYNEQFF. Written as DNA, the CDR3 is TGTGCCAGTAGTATAGGGAGCTCCTACAATGAGCAGTTCTTC.

This chain uses TRBV6-4 with TRBJ1-2, with 7 bases lining up with TRBD1. V trimming: 5 bases; J trimming: 3 bases; junction bases outside the gene matches: 9. This CDR3 comprises 15 residues. Germline-derived CDR1 and CDR2 are MRHNA and SNTAGT. CDR3 amino acids: CASSTQPGGDYGYTF. The CDR3 region has the DNA TGTGCCAGCAGTACCCAACCAGGGGGAGACTATGGCTACACCTTC.

The chain is built from TRBV13 and TRBJ2-2; tentatively, D is TRBD1 (5 bases). Trimming stripped 5 bases from V and 0 bases from J, with 13 bases between. CDR3 length equals 16 residues. Germline lookup yields CDR1 PRHDT and CDR2 FYEKMQ (reference sequence). DNA for the CDR3: TGTGCCAGCAGCCTCCTACAAGGGGCGAACACCGGGGAGCTGTTTTTT. Protein sequence: CASSLLQGANTGELFF. The whole variable domain, remainder taken from reference TRBV13 and TRBJ2-2, is AAGVIQSPRHLIKEKRETATLKCYPIPRHDTVYWYQQGPGQDPQFLISFYEKMQSDKGSIPDRFSAQQFSDYHSELNMSSLELGDSALYFCASSLLQGANTGELFFGEGSRLTVL.

The chain employs TRBV5-1 and TRBJ2-5; 8 bases map to TRBD1. Germline CDR1 reads SGHRS; CDR2 reads YFSETQ. V shed 1 base and J 5 bases; nucleotides not matched to a gene: 22. The CDR3 sequence is 20 residues long. The DNA for the CDR3 is TGCGCCAGCAGCTTGTGGCCGATCTTCCGGGACAGGACCGCCGTTGAGACCCAGTACTTC. Translated: CASSLWPIFRDRTAVETQYF.

This clone appeared once. This chain uses TRBV12-5 with TRBJ2-7, with TRBD2 identical over 15 bases. Germline-derived CDR1 and CDR2 are LGHNT and FRNRAP. V was pared by 4 bases and J by 5 bases, with 3 bases of the junction left unmatched. This CDR3 contains 15 residues. The CDR3 reads CASGSGLAGGNEQYF. The CDR3 coding sequence is TGTGCTAGTGGTTCTGGACTAGCGGGGGGGAACGAGCAGTACTTC.